Reported below is one T cell receptor beta chain. What it binds is unknown. The CDR3 has 10 residues. Germline-derived CDR1 and CDR2 are DFQATT and SNEGSKA (reference sequence). The V end was cut by 7 bases, the J end by 1 base, with 4 bases between. Libraries were prepared by immunoSEQ multiplex PCR; TCRdb keeps only in-frame clonotypes and omits some of them. The table records 150,000 or so clones, 94% of them present only once. The entry originates in a study of T cell responses to AZD1222 COVID-19 vaccine. Findings of the study overall: Spike regions recognized by vaccine-associated CD4 TCRs spanned the protein, led by 160-218 and 743-854.

Sequenced material: peripheral blood, taken on day 0 of AZD1222 vaccination. This receptor was identified in an adult in good health. V is TRBV20-1 and J is TRBJ1-1, with D hard to call. CDR3 residues: CSERNTEAFF. The DNA for the CDR3 is TGCAGTGAGAGGAACACTGAAGCTTTCTTT.